This T cell receptor beta chain was identified in a study of shared clonotypes between healthy human individuals. V was shortened by 2 bases and J by 4 bases, with 12 bases between the two germline ends. The length of the CDR3 is 15 residues. Germline values: CDR1 SGHAT, CDR2 FQNNGV. CD45RO-negative CD8 cells positively selected for CCR7 made up the naive population, which excluded terminally differentiated effector memory CD45RA+ cells. Genomic DNA belonging to each subset was distributed in equal measure over several immunoSEQ plates. Sequencing used immunoSEQ multiplex PCR; TCRdb keeps in-frame clones, though not all of them. Here the sample spans about 2.1 million clones, more than 85% being singletons.

This chain joins TRBV11-2 and TRBJ2-1; tentatively, D is TRBD1 (7 bases). Material: naive CD8+ T cells from PBMCs. This sequence originates from a young man in good health. Some clones in this sample may be carry-over from other donors' samples. This chain's CDR3 is CASSLLAGQYNEQFF. The CDR3 DNA is TGTGCCAGCAGCTTACTGGCGGGACAGTACAATGAGCAGTTCTTC.